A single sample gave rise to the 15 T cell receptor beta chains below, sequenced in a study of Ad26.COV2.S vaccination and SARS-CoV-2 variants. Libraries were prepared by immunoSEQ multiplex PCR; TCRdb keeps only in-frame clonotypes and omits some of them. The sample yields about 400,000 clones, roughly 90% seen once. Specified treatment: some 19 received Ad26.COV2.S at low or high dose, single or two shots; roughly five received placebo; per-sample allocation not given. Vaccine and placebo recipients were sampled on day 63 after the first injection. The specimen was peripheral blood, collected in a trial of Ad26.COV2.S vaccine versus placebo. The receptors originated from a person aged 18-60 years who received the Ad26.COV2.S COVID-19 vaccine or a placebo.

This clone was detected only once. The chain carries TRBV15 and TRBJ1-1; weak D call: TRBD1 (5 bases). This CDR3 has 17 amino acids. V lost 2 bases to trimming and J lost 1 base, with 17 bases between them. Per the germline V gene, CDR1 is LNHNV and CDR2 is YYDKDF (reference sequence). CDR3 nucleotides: TGTGCCACCAGCAGACCCACTCCCGGGGCCTCGAACACTGAAGCTTTCTTT. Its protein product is CATSRPTPGASNTEAFF. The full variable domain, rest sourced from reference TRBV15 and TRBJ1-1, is DAMVIQNPRYQVTQFGKPVTLSCSQTLNHNVMYWYQQKSSQAPKLLFHYYDKDFNNEADTPDNFQSRRPNTSFCFLDIRSPGLGDTAMYLCATSRPTPGASNTEAFFGQGTRLTVV.

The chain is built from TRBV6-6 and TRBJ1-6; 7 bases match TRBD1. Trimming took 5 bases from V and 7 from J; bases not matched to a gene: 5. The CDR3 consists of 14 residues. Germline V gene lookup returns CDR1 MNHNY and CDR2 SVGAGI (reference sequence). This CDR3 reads CASSTQGENSPLHF. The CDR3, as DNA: TGTGCCAGCAGTACTCAGGGGGAAAATTCACCCCTCCACTTT.

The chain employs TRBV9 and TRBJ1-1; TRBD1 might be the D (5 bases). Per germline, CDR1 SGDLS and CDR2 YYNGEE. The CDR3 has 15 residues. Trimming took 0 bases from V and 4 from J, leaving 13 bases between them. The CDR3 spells CASSVEWQGATEAFF. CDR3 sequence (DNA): TGTGCCAGCAGCGTAGAGTGGCAGGGCGCCACTGAAGCTTTCTTT. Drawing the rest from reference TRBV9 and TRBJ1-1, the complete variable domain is DSGVTQTPKHLITATGQRVTLRCSPRSGDLSVYWYQQSLDQGLQFLIQYYNGEERAKGNILERFSAQQFPDLHSELNLSSLELGDSALYFCASSVEWQGATEAFFGQGTRLTVV.

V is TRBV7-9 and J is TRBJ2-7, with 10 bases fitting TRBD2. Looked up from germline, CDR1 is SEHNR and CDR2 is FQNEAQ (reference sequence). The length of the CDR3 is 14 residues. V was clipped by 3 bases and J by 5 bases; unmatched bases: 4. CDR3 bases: TGTGCCAGCAGCTTTAGCGGGGGGTTCGACGAGCAGTACTTC. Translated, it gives CASSFSGGFDEQYF.

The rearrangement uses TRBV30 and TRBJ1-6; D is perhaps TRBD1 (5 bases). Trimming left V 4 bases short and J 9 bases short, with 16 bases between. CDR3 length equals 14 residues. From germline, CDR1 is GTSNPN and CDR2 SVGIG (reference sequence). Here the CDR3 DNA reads TGTGCCTGGACTCCAGGGCTGGGGTTTTCACCCCTCCACTTT. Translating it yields CAWTPGLGFSPLHF. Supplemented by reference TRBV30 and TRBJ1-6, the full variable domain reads SQTIHQWPATLVQPVGSPLSLECTVEGTSNPNLYWYRQAAGRGLQLLFYSVGIGQISSEVPQNLSASRPQDRQFILSSKKLLLSDSGFYLCAWTPGLGFSPLHFGNGTRLTVT.

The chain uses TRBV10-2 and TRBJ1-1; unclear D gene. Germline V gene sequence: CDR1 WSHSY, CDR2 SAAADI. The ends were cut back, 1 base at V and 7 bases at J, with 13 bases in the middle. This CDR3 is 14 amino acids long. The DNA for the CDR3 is TGCGCCAGCAGTGAGTTCGGTACTCGGGGTGAAGCTTTCTTT. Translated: CASSEFGTRGEAFF.

CDR3 region: CASSKSRGHEKLFF. The CDR3 DNA is TGTGCCAGCAGCAAAAGCAGGGGTCATGAAAAACTGTTTTTT. The chain has TRBV7-2 and TRBJ1-4, with a weak D call TRBD1 (6 bases). V was pared by 5 bases and J by 6 bases, with 13 bases between. The CDR3 totals 14 residues. Germline values: CDR1 SGHTA, CDR2 FQGNSA.

The DNA of the CDR3 is TGTGCCAGCAGTTACATCCATGGCTACACCTTC. Amino acids: CASSYIHGYTF. The chain combines TRBV6-2 or TRBV6-3 with TRBJ1-2; no clear D gene. The V gene lost 2 bases and the J gene lost 6 bases, with 4 bases spanning the gap. This CDR3 comprises 11 residues. From germline, CDR1 is MNHEY and CDR2 SVGEGT.

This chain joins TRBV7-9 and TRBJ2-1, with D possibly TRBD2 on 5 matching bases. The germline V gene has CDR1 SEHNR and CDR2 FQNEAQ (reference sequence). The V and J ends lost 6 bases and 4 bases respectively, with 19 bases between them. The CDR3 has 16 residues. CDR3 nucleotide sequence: TGTGCCAGCAGTCTGCCGGTGGAGGAGACTTACAATGAGCAGTTCTTC. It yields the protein CASSLPVEETYNEQFF.

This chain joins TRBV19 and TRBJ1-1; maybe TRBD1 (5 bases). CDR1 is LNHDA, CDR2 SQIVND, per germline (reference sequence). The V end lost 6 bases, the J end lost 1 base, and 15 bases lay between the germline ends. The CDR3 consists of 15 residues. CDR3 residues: CASSPGVSANTEAFF. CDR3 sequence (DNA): TGTGCCAGTAGCCCGGGGGTATCGGCGAACACTGAAGCTTTCTTT.

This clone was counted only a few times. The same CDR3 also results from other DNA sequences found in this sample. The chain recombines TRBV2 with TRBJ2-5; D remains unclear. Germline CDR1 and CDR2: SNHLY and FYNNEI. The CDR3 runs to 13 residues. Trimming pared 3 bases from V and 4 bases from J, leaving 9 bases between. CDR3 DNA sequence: TGTGCCAGCAGTGATTCTGAATTAGAGACCCAGTACTTC. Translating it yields CASSDSELETQYF.

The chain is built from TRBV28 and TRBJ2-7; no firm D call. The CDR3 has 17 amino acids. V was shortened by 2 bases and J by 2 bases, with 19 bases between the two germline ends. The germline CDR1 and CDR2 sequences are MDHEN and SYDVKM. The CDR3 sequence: CASSLPSGRSTAYEQYF. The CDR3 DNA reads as TGTGCCAGCAGTTTACCCTCGGGCAGGTCAACCGCCTACGAGCAGTACTTC.

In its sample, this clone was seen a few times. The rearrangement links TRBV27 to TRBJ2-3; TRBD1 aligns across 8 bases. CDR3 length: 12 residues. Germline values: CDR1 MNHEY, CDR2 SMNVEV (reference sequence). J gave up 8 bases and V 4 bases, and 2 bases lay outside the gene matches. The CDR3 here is CASSSTGGTQYF. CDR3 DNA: TGTGCCAGCAGTTCAACAGGGGGTACGCAGTATTTT.

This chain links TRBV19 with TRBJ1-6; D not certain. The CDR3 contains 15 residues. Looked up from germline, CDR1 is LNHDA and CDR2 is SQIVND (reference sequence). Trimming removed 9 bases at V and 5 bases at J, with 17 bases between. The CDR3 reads CASHRDGSNNSPLHF. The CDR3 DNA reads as TGTGCCAGCCACCGAGATGGGAGCAATAATTCACCCCTCCACTTT.

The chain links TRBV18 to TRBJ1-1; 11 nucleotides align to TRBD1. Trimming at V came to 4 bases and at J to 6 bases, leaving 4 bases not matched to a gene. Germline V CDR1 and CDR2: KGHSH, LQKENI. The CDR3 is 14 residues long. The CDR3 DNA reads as TGTGCCAGCTCACACCCGGGACAGGGGGCTGAAGCTTTCTTT. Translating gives CASSHPGQGAEAFF.